Listed below are T cell receptor beta chains from one sample, sequenced in a study of read filtering for tumor transcriptome and immune sequencing. Using its own MiXCR run on the reads, TCRdb lists one record per CDR3 protein. The profile shows some 140,000 distinct CDR3 sequences, less than 15% of them singletons. The sample comprised a population of CD138-negative cells sorted from bone marrow. Receptor source: a donor over 35 with multiple myeloma. Both conserved end residues are part of each CDR3. The order of the fields is J gene, V gene, D gene, CDR3 protein. D genes are given only for firm matches.

>TRBJ2-5|TRBV20-1|NA
CSASSSDETQYF
>TRBJ2-2|TRBV24-1|TRBD2
CATSVSGSSAGELFF
>TRBJ2-2|TRBV2|NA
CATYSQPTTGELFF
>TRBJ1-1|TRBV11-1|NA
CASSAMTQGFSEAFF
>TRBJ2-7|TRBV3-1|NA
CASSQGSYEQYF
>TRBJ1-5|TRBV19|NA
CASSIDLGARGNQPQHF
>TRBJ2-7|TRBV29-1|TRBD1
CSVAVVGQAYEQYF
>TRBJ1-5|TRBV20-1|NA
CGARGPAGDQPQHF
>TRBJ2-3|TRBV11-1|TRBD2
CASSPWTSGTTDTQYF
>TRBJ2-1|TRBV7-9|TRBD2
CASSLAVSRLAGKNEQFF
>TRBJ2-7|TRBV10-2|NA
CASLKQAYSYEQYF
>TRBJ2-1|TRBV18|TRBD2
CASSPREGFDEQFF
>TRBJ2-7|TRBV9|NA
CASSPSSVAVYEQYF
>TRBJ1-5|TRBV6-6|NA
CASSYNPNTGNQPQHF
>TRBJ1-4|TRBV4-1|NA
CASSHPSGFSEGANEKLFF
>TRBJ2-1|TRBV29-1|TRBD2
CSVAGTSGSEQFF
>TRBJ2-3|TRBV7-9|NA
CASSRDGSAGSTQYF
>TRBJ2-3|TRBV3-1|NA
CASSPILGSRTDTQYF
>TRBJ2-1|TRBV9|NA
CASSESGRGHNNEQFF
>TRBJ1-1|TRBV27|TRBD1
CASSVTGGTEALF
>TRBJ2-3|TRBV10-3|TRBD1
CAITSGTENTDTQYF
>TRBJ2-7|TRBV30|NA
CACDRTPYEQYF
>TRBJ2-7|TRBV29-1|NA
CSVEEVQESSYEQYF
>TRBJ1-5|TRBV6-1|NA
CASSERWGNQPQHF
>TRBJ1-1|TRBV29-1|NA
CQARGEVNTEAFF
>TRBJ2-7|TRBV5-6|NA
CASSLNSPGDEQYF
>TRBJ2-1|TRBV6-5|NA
CASSTTDGEQFF
>TRBJ2-1|TRBV27|NA
CASSLVRRQGPGVEQFF
>TRBJ2-1|TRBV6-5|TRBD2
CASSRTSGSRNEQFF
>TRBJ2-1|TRBV7-2|NA
CASSLLQGGSEQFF
>TRBJ1-4|TRBV27|TRBD1
CASSLRTGGVEKLFF
>TRBJ2-2|TRBV5-1|NA
CASSSARRTNTGELFF
>TRBJ1-1|TRBV29-1|TRBD1
CSARGQGAVRDTEAFF
>TRBJ2-3|TRBV10-1|NA
CASSGTEGFSTDTQYF
>TRBJ1-2|TRBV7-2|NA
CASSLNRAAYGYTF
>TRBJ2-1|TRBV6-1|NA
CASSEDRASYNEQFF
>TRBJ2-5|TRBV20-1|NA
CSARDLLRGTQYF
>TRBJ2-1|TRBV4-2|TRBD2
CASSLGTSGSFHNEQFF
>TRBJ2-1|TRBV6-2/TRBV6-3|NA
CASSYSRGFYNEQFF
>TRBJ2-7|TRBV12-3/TRBV12-4|TRBD2
CASSGSGSPSSYEQYF
>TRBJ2-1|TRBV24-1|NA
CATSDLGGHPYNEQFF
>TRBJ2-1|TRBV19|NA
CASSMISLLNNEQFF
>TRBJ2-1|TRBV20-1|TRBD2
CSARARNSGRALEFF
>TRBJ2-1|TRBV19|NA
CASRANSYNEQFF
>TRBJ1-1|TRBV7-2|TRBD1
CASSSTGALNTEAFF
>TRBJ2-1|TRBV6-4|TRBD2
CASSPGLAPSNEQFF